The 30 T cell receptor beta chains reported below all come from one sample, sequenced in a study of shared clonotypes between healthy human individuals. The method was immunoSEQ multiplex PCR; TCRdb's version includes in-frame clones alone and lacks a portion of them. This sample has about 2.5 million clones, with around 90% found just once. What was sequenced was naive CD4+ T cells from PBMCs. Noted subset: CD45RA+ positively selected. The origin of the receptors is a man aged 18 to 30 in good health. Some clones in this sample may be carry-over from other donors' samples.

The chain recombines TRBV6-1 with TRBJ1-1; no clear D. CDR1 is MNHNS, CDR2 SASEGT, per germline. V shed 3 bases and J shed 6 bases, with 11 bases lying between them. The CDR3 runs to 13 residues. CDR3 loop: CASSELGGSEAFF. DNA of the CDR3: TGTGCCAGCAGTGAGCTGGGAGGCTCTGAAGCTTTCTTT.

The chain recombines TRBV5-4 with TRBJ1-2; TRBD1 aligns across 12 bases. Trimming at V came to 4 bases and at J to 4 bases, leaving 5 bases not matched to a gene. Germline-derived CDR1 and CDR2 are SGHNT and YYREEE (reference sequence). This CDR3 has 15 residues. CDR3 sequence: CASSRDRGRTYGYTF. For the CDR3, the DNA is TGTGCCAGCAGCAGGGACAGGGGGCGAACCTATGGCTACACCTTC.

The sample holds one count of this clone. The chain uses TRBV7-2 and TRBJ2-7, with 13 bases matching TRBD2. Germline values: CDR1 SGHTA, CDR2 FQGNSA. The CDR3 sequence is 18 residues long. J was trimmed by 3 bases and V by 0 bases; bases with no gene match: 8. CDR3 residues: CASSLAYVGLAGVYEQYF. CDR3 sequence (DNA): TGTGCCAGCAGCTTAGCTTACGTCGGACTAGCGGGAGTCTACGAGCAGTACTTC.

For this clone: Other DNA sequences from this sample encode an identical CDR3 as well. This chain's CDR3 is CASSLLRDRGRETQYF. The CDR3, as DNA: TGTGCCAGCAGTTTACTCCGGGACAGGGGGCGAGAGACCCAGTACTTC. This chain links TRBV28 with TRBJ2-5, with 12 nucleotides matching TRBD1. Germline loops: CDR1 MDHEN, CDR2 SYDVKM. The CDR3 covers 16 residues. J lost 4 bases, V lost 2 bases, and 5 bases had no gene match.

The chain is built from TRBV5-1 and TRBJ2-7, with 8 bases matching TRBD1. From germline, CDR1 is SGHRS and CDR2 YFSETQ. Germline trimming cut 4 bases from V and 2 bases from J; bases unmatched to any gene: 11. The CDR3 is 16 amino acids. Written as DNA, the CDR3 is TGCGCCAGCAGCCCCAGTTGGACAGGGCCGGCCTACGAGCAGTACTTC. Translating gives CASSPSWTGPAYEQYF.

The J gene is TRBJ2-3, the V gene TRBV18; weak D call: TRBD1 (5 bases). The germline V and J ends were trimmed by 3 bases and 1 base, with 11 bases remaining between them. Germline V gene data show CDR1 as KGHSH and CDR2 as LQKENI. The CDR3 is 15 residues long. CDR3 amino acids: CASSPMQTGTDTQYF. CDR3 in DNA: TGTGCCAGCTCACCTATGCAGACAGGCACAGATACGCAGTATTTT.

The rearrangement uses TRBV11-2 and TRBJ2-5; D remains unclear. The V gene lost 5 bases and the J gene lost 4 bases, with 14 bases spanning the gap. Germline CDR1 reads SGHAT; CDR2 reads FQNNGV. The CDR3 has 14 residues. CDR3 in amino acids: CASSHTAPRETQYF. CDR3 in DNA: TGTGCCAGCAGCCATACCGCACCTCGAGAGACCCAGTACTTC.

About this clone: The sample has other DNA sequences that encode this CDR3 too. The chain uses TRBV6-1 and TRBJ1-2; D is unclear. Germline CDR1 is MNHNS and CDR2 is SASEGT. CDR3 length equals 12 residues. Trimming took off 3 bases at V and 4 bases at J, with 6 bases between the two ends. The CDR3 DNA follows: TGTGCCAGCAGTGATGGCTTCTATGGCTACACCTTC. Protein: CASSDGFYGYTF.

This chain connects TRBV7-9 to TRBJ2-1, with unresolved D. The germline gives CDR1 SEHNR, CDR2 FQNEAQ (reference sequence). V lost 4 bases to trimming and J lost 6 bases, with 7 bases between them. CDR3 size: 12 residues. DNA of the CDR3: TGTGCCAGCAGCTCCTTAGGCAATGAGCAGTTCTTC. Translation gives CASSSLGNEQFF.

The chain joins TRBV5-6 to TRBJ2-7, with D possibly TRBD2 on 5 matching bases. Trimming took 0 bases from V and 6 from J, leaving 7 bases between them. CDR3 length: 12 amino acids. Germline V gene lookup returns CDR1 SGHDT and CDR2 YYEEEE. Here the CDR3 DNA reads TGTGCCAGCAGCTTGGTAAGCGGCGAGCAGTACTTC. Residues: CASSLVSGEQYF.

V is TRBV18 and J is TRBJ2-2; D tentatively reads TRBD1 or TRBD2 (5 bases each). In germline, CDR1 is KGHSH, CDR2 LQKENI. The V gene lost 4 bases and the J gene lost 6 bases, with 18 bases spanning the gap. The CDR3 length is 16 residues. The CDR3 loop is CASSQGRPGTSGELFF. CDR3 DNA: TGTGCCAGCTCACAGGGACGCCCGGGTACGTCCGGGGAGCTGTTTTTT.

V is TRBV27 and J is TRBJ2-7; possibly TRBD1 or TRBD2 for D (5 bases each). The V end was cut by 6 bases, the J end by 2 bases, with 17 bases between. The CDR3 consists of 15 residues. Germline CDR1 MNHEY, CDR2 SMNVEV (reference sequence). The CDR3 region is CASRNLRDGAYEQYF. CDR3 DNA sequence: TGTGCCAGCAGAAATCTCCGGGACGGAGCCTACGAGCAGTACTTC.

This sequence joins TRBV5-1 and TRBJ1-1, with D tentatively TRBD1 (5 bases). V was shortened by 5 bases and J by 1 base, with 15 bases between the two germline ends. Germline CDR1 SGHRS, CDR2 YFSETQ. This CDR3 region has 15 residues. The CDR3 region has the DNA TGCGCCAGCAGTCCAGGCAGGGTTCCGAACACTGAAGCTTTCTTT. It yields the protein CASSPGRVPNTEAFF.

Written as DNA, the CDR3 is TGCAGCGTTGAAGACCGGGCCCGCAATGAGCAGTTCTTC. It yields the protein CSVEDRARNEQFF. The gene calls are TRBV29-1 and TRBJ2-1; no clear D. This CDR3 has 13 amino acids. V was pared by 0 bases and J by 6 bases, with 9 bases between. CDR1 SQVTM and CDR2 ANQGSEA come from the germline V gene.

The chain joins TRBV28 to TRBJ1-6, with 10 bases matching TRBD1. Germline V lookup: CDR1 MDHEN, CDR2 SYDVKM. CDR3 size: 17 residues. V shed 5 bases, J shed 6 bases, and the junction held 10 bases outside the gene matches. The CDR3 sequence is CASSQRQGARSNSPLHF. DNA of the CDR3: TGTGCCAGCAGTCAGAGACAGGGGGCTAGGAGTAATTCACCCCTCCACTTT.

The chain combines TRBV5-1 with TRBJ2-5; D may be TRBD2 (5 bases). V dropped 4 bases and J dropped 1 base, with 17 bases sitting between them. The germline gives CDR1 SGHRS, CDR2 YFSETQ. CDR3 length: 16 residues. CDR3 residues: CASSPGSEWTQETQYF. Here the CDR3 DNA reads TGCGCCAGCAGCCCGGGATCGGAATGGACCCAAGAGACCCAGTACTTC.

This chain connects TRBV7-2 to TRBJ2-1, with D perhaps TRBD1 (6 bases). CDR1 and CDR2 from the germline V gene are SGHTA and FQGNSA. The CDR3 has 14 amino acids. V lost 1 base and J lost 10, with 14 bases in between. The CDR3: CASSLVQGDGEQFF. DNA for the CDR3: TGTGCCAGCAGCTTAGTACAGGGTGACGGAGAGCAGTTCTTC.

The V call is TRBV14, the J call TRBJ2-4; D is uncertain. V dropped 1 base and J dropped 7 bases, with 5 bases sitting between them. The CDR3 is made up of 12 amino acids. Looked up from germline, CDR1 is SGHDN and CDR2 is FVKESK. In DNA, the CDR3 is TGTGCCAGCAGCCAAGGCAGCAACATTCAGTACTTC. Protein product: CASSQGSNIQYF.

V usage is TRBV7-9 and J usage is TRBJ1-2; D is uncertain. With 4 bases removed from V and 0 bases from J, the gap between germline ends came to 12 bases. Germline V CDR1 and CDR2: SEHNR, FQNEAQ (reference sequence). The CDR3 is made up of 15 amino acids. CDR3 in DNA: TGTGCCAGCAGCTCTACGACTGTAGCTAACTATGGCTACACCTTC. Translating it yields CASSSTTVANYGYTF.

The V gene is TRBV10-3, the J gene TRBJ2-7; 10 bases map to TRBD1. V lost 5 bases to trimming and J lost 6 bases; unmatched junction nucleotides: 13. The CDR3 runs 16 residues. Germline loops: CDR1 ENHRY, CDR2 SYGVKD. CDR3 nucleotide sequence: TGTGCCATCAGTCGCCAGGTCCCGGGACAGGGGCGCGAGCAGTACTTC. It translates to CAISRQVPGQGREQYF.

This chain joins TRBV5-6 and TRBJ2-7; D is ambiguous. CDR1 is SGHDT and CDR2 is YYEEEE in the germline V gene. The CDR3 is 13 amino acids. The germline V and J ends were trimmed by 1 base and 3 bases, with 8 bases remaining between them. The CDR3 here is CASSLRLYYEQYF. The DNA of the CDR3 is TGTGCCAGCAGCTTGCGACTCTACTACGAGCAGTACTTC. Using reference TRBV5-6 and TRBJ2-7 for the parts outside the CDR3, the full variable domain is DAGVTQSPTHLIKTRGQQVTLRCSPKSGHDTVSWYQQALGQGPQFIFQYYEEEERQRGNFPDRFSGHQFPNYSSELNVNALLLGDSALYLCASSLRLYYEQYFGPGTRLTVT.

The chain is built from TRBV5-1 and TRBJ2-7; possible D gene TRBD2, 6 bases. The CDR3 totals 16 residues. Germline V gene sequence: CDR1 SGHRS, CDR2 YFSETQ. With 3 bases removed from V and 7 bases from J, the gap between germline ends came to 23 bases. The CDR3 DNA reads TGCGCCAGCAGCTACACAATCCCCGGGGCAGGAGGGGAGCAGTACTTC. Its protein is CASSYTIPGAGGEQYF.

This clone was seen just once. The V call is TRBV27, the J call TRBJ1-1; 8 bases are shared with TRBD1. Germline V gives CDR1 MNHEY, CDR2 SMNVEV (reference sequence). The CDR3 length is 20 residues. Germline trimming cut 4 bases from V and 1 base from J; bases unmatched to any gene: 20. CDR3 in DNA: TGTGCCAGCAGTTCGCACCCCTCCTGGACAGGGTTGGGGAAGAACACTGAAGCTTTCTTT. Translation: CASSSHPSWTGLGKNTEAFF.

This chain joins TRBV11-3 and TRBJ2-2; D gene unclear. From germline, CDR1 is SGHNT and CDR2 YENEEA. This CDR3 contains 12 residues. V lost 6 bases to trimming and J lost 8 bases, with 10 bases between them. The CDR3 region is CASRNTGGELFF. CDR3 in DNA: TGTGCCAGCAGAAACACGGGTGGGGAGCTGTTTTTT.

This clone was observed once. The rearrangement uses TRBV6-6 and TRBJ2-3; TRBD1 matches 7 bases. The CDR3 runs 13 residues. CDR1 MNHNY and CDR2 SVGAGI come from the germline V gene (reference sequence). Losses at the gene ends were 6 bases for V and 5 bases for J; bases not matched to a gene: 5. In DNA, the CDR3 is TGTGCCAGCAGGCCACAGGGGTTAGATACGCAGTATTTT. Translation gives CASRPQGLDTQYF.

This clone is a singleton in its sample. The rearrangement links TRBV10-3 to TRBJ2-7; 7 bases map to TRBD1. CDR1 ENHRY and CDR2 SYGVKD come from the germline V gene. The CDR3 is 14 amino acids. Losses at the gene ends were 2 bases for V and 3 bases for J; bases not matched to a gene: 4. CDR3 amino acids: CAISEDRDSYEQYF. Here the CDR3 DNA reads TGTGCCATCAGTGAGGACCGGGACAGCTACGAGCAGTACTTC.

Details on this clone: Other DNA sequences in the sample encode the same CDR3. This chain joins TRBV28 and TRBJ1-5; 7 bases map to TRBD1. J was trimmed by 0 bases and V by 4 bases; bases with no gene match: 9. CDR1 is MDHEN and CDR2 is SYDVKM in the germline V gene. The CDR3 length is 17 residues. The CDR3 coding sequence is TGTGCCAGCAGTTCAAGGACAGGTGCTTATAGCAATCAGCCCCAGCATTTT. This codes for CASSSRTGAYSNQPQHF.

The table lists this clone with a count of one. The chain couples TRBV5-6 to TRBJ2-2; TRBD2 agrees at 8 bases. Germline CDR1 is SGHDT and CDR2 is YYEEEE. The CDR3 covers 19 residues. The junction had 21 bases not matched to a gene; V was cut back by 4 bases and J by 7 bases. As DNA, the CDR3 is TGTGCCAGCAGCCACGCTTGGGGAAGCGGGAGAATAGTTGGCGGGGAGCTGTTTTTT. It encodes CASSHAWGSGRIVGGELFF.

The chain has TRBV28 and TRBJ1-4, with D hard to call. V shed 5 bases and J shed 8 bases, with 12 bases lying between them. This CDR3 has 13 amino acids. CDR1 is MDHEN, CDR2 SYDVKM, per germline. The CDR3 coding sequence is TGTGCCAGCAGTGAGGGCAGGAGCGAAAAACTGTTTTTT. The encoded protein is CASSEGRSEKLFF. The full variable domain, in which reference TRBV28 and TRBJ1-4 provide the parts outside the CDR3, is DVKVTQSSRYLVKRTGEKVFLECVQDMDHENMFWYRQDPGLGLRLIYFSYDVKMKEKGDIPEGYSVSREKKERFSLILESASTNQTSMYLCASSEGRSEKLFFGSGTQLSVL.

The CDR3 loop is CASSLVQRSNDETQYF. DNA for the CDR3: TGCGCCAGCAGCTTGGTACAACGGTCGAACGATGAGACCCAGTACTTC. This chain joins TRBV5-1 and TRBJ2-5; unclear D gene. Trimming took 0 bases from V and 5 from J, leaving 17 bases between them. CDR1 is SGHRS, CDR2 YFSETQ, per germline. The CDR3 length is 16 residues.